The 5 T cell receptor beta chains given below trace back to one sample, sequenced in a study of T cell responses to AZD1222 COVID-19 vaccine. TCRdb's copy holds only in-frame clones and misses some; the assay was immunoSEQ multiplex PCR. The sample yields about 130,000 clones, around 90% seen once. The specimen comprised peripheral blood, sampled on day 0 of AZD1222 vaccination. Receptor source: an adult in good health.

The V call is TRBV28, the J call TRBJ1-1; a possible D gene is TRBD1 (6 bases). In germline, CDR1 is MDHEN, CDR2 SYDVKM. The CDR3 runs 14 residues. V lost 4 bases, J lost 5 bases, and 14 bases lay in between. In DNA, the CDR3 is TGTGCCAGCAGTTCTCTTGGGGGCGGAACTGAAGCTTTCTTT. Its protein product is CASSSLGGGTEAFF.

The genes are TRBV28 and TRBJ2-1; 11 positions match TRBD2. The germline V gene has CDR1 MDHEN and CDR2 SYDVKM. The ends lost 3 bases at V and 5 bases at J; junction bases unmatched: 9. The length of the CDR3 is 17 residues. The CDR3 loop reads CASSFRPTSGINNEQFF. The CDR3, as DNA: TGTGCCAGCAGTTTCCGACCGACTAGCGGGATTAACAATGAGCAGTTCTTC.

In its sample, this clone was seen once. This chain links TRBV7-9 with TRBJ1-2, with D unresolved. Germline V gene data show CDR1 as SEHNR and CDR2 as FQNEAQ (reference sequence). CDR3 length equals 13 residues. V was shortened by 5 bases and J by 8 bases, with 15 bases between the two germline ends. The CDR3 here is CASSPLTISGYTF. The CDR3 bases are TGTGCCAGCAGCCCTCTGACTATTTCCGGCTACACCTTC. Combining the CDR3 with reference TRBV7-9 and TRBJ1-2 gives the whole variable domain DTGVSQNPRHKITKRGQNVTFRCDPISEHNRLYWYRQTLGQGPEFLTYFQNEAQLEKSRLLSDRFSAERPKGSFSTLEIQRTEQGDSAMYLCASSPLTISGYTFGSGTRLTVV.

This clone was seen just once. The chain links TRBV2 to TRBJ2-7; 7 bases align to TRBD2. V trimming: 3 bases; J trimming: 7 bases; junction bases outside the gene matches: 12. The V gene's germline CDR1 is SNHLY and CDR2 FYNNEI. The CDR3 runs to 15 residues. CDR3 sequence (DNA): TGTGCCAGCAGTGAGGAGGCTAGCGGACCTTTTGAGCAGTACTTC. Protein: CASSEEASGPFEQYF.

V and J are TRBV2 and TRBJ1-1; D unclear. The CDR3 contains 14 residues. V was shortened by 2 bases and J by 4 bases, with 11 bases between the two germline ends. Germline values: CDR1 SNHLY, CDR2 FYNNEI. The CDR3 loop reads CASSESGSFTEAFF. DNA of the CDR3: TGTGCCAGCAGTGAAAGCGGATCCTTCACTGAAGCTTTCTTT.